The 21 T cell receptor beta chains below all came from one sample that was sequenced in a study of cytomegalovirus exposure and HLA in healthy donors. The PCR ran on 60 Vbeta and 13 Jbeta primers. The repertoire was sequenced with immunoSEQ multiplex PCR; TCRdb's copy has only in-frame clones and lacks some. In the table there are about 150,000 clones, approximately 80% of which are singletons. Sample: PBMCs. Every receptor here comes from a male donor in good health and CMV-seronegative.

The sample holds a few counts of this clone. DNA for the CDR3: TGCAGCGTCTTCCTGCGAGCCTATGGCTACACCTTC. Translating it yields CSVFLRAYGYTF. The chain carries TRBV29-1 and TRBJ1-2; D remains ambiguous. This CDR3 region has 12 residues. Trimming took off 6 bases at V and 4 bases at J, with 12 bases between the two ends. Germline V gene data show CDR1 as SQVTM and CDR2 as ANQGSEA.

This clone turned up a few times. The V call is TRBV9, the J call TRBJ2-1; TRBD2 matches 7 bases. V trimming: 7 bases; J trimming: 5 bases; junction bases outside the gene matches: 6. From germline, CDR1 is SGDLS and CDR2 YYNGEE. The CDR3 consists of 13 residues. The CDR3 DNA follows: TGTGCCAGCGGGGGGGACTGGAACAATGAGCAGTTCTTC. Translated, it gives CASGGDWNNEQFF.

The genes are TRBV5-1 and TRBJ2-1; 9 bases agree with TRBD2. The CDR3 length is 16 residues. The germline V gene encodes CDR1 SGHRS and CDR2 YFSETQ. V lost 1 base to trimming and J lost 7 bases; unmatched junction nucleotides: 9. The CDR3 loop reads CASSLPSGVGVNEQFF. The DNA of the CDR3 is TGCGCCAGCAGCTTGCCTAGCGGGGTCGGGGTGAATGAGCAGTTCTTC. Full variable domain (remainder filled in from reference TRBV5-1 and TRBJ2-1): KAGVTQTPRYLIKTRGQQVTLSCSPISGHRSVSWYQQTPGQGLQFLFEYFSETQRNKGNFPGRFSGRQFSNSRSEMNVSTLELGDSALYLCASSLPSGVGVNEQFFGPGTRLTVL.

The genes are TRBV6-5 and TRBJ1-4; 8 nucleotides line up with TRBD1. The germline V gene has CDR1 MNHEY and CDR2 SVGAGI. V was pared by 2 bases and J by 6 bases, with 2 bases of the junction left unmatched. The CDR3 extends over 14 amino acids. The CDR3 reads CASSYGQGYEKLFF. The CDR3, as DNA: TGTGCCAGCAGTTACGGACAGGGATATGAAAAACTGTTTTTT.

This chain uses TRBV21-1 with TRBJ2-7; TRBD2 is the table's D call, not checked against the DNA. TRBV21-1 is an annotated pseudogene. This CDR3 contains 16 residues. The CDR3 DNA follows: TGTGCCAGCAGCAAGGGACTAGCGGGATTCGCGGTCGAGCAGTACTTC. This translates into CASSKGLAGFAVEQYF.

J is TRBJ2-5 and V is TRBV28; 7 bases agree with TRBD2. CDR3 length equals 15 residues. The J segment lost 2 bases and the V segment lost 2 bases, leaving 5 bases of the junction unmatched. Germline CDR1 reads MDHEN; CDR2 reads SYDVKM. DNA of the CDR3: TGTGCCAGCAGTTTAGTAAGCGGGGTTCAAGAGACCCAGTACTTC. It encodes CASSLVSGVQETQYF.

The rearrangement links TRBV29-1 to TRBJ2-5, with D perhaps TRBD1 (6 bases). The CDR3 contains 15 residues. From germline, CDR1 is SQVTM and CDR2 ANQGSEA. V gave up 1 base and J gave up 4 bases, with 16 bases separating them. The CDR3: CSVEGTELDGETQYF. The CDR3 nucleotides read TGCAGCGTTGAAGGGACAGAGCTAGATGGAGAGACCCAGTACTTC.

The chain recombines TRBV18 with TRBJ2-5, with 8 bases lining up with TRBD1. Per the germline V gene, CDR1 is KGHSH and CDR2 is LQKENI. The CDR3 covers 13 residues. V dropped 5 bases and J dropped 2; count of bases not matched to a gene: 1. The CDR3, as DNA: TGTGCCAGCTCAGGGACAGGACAAGAGACCCAGTACTTC. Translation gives CASSGTGQETQYF.

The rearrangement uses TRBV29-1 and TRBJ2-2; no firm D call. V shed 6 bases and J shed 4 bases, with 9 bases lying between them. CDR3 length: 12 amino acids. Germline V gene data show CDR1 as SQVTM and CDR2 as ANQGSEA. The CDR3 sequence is CSVSEFTGELFF. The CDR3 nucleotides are TGCAGCGTCAGCGAGTTCACCGGGGAGCTGTTTTTT.

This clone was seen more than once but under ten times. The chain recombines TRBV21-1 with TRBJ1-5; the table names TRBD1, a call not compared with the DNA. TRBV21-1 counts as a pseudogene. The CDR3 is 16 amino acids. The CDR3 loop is CASSKRRRGGNQPQHF. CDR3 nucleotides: TGTGCCAGCAGCAAAAGGCGCAGGGGCGGCAATCAGCCCCAGCATTTT.

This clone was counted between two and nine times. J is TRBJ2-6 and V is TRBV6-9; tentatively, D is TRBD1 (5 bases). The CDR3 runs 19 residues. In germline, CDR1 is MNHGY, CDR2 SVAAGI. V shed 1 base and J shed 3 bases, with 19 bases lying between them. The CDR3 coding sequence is TGTGCCAGCAGTTATTGGGGCGCGGCCCCCTTTGATGGGGCCAACGTCCTGACTTTC. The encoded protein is CASSYWGAAPFDGANVLTF.

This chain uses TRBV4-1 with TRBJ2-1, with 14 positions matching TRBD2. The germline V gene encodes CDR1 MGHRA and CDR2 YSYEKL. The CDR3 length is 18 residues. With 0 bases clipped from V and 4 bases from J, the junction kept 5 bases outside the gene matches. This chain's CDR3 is CASSQERTSGGPYNEQFF. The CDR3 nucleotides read TGCGCCAGCAGCCAAGAAAGGACTAGCGGGGGGCCATACAATGAGCAGTTCTTC.

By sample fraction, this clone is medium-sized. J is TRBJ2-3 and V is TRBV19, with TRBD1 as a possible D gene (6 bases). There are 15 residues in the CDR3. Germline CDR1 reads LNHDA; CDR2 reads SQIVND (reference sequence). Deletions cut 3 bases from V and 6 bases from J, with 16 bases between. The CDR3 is CASSIGQFNGDTQYF. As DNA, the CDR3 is TGTGCCAGTAGTATTGGACAGTTCAACGGCGATACGCAGTATTTT.

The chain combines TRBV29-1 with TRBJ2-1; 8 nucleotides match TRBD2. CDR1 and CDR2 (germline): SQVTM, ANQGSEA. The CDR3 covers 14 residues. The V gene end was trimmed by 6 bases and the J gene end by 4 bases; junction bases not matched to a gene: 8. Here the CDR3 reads CSVGSGRWYNEQFF. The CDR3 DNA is TGCAGCGTGGGGAGCGGGAGATGGTACAATGAGCAGTTCTTC.

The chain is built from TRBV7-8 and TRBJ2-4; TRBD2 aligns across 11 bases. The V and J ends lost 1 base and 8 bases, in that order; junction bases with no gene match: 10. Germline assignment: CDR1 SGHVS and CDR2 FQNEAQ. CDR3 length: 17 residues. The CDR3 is CASSLVPSLAGADIQYF. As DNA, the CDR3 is TGTGCCAGCAGCTTAGTCCCCTCACTAGCGGGAGCCGACATTCAGTACTTC.

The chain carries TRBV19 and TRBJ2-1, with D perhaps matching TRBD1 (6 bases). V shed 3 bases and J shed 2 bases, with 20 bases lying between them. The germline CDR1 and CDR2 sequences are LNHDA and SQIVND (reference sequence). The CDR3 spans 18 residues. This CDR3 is CASSIGGWDHPTYNEQFF. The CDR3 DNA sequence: TGTGCCAGTAGTATTGGGGGCTGGGACCATCCTACCTACAATGAGCAGTTCTTC.

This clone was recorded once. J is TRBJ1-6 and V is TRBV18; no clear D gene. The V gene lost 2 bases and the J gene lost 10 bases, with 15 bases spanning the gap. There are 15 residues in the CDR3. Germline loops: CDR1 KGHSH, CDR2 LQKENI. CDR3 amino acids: CASSPAFGVGSPLHF. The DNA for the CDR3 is TGTGCCAGCTCACCAGCTTTCGGGGTAGGCTCACCCCTCCACTTT.

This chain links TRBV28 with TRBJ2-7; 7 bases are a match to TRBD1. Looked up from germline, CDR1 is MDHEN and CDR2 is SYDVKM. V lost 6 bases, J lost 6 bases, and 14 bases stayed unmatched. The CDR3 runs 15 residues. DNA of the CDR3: TGTGCCAGCAGCCAGTCTCCACAGGGGCGTCGCGAGCAGTACTTC. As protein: CASSQSPQGRREQYF.

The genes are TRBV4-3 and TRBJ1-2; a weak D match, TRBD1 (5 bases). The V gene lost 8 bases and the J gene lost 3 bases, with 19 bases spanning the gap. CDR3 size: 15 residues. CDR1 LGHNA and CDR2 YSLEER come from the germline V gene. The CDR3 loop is CASPRAEGLYYGYTF. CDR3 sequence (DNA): TGCGCCAGCCCCCGGGCGGAGGGGTTATACTATGGCTACACCTTC.

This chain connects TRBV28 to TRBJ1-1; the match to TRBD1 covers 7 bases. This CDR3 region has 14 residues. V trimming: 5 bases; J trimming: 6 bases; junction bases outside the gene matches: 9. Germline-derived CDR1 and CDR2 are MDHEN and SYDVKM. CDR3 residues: CASSALYRGAEAFF. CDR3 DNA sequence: TGTGCCAGCAGTGCGCTCTACAGGGGAGCTGAAGCTTTCTTT.

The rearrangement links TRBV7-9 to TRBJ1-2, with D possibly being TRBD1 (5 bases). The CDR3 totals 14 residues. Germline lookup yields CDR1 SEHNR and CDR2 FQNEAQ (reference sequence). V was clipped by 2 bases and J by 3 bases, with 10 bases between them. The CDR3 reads CASSLRQNDYGYTF. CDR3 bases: TGTGCCAGCAGCTTACGACAGAATGACTATGGCTACACCTTC.